These T cell receptor beta chains were read from a single sample in a study of blood T cell repertoires in COVID-19. The method was immunoSEQ multiplex PCR; TCRdb's version includes in-frame clones alone and lacks a portion of them. The sample yields around 400,000 clones, over 75% seen once. Sequenced: peripheral blood. These receptors originate from a woman aged 55-70 years with COVID-19, enrolled during active disease. CDR3s include the opening cysteine and the closing phenylalanine or tryptophan. A D gene is named only where the DNA matches it firmly. Some rows mark clone size as missing; the rest say once, few, many or name a class of expanded clone.

TRBV27	TRBJ2-7	NA	NA	TGTGCCAGCAGCTCCCCACAGGGAGGGCCTTACGAGCAGTACTTC	CASSSPQGGPYEQYF
TRBV19	TRBJ1-5	NA	NA	TGTGCCAGTAGTCCCATGGGGGGAGTGCAGCCCCAGCATTTT	CASSPMGGVQPQHF
TRBV13	TRBJ2-7	TRBD1	NA	TGTGCCAGCAGCCTCGGGACAGACATGAACGAGCAGTACTTC	CASSLGTDMNEQYF
TRBV12-3/TRBV12-4	TRBJ1-4	NA	NA	TGTGCCAGCAGTTTAGAGAGGGAGGAAAAACTGTTTTTT	CASSLEREEKLFF
TRBV27	TRBJ2-3	TRBD2	many	TGTGCCAGCAGTCAACCTAGCGGGGCAGATACGCAGTATTTT	CASSQPSGADTQYF
TRBV19	TRBJ1-5	TRBD1	NA	TGTGCCAGTAGTTCTTCCCAGGGACAGGGGCTAGGGGCCCAGCATTTT	CASSSSQGQGLGAQHF
TRBV5-1	TRBJ2-3	NA	NA	TGCGCCAGCAGCTTGGTCGGAGTCTCTAGCACAGATACGCAGTATTTT	CASSLVGVSSTDTQYF
TRBV19	TRBJ1-5	NA	few	TGTGCCAGTAGTATAGTCAGGGCTGGCAATCAGCCCCAGCATTTT	CASSIVRAGNQPQHF
TRBV5-8	TRBJ2-7	TRBD1	NA	TGTGCCAGCAGCTTGGGTTCCGGGTGGGACAGCTCCTACGAGCAGTACTTC	CASSLGSGWDSSYEQYF
TRBV18	TRBJ1-1	NA	NA	TGTGCCAGCTCACCAGGGACACCCAACACTGAAGCTTTCTTT	CASSPGTPNTEAFF
TRBV20-1	TRBJ2-3	TRBD1	NA	TGCAGTGCTAGTTTCCGGGACAGGGGCACAGATACGCAGTATTTT	CSASFRDRGTDTQYF
TRBV19	TRBJ2-6	NA	NA	TGTGCCAGTAGTATCTGGGGGGTCGGGGCCAACGTCCTGACTTTC	CASSIWGVGANVLTF
TRBV7-9	TRBJ1-5	TRBD1	NA	TGTGCCAGCAGCTTAGGGACAGGGGGCCTAAAACAGCCCCAGCATTTT	CASSLGTGGLKQPQHF
TRBV7-2	TRBJ2-7	NA	NA	TGTGCCAGCAGCATTGACAGGAACTACGAGCAGTACTTC	CASSIDRNYEQYF
TRBV27	TRBJ1-1	NA	NA	TGTGCCAGCCTTGGGAGGGGCGCTGAAGCTTTCTTT	CASLGRGAEAFF
TRBV5-1	TRBJ2-1	TRBD2	NA	TGCGCCAGCAGGGTAGCGGGGGTTTCCTCCTACAATGAGCAGTTCTTC	CASRVAGVSSYNEQFF
TRBV5-1	TRBJ2-5	TRBD2	NA	TGCGCCCGCCGCGGCGGGGGGCGGGGGAAAGAGACCCAGTACTTC	CARRGGGRGKETQYF
TRBV29-1	TRBJ2-6	NA	NA	TGCAGCGTCCTTCCGGGATCTGGGGCCAACGTCCTGACTTTC	CSVLPGSGANVLTF
TRBV2	TRBJ1-1	NA	NA	TGTGCCACTTCCCGGGAGGGGAGCGGCACTGAAGCTTTCTTT	CATSREGSGTEAFF
TRBV5-1	TRBJ1-6	NA	NA	TGCGCCAGCAGCTTGATTCCGCCTGCCGATCTGGGGGGTCCCCTCCACTTT	CASSLIPPADLGGPLHF
TRBV11-2	TRBJ2-7	TRBD1	NA	TGTGCCAGCAGCCCATCCTGGACAGGGGTCCGAAAGGCACCCTACGAGCAGTACTTC	CASSPSWTGVRKAPYEQYF
TRBV10-3	TRBJ2-5	TRBD2	few	TGTGCCACTGGACTAGCGGGGGGGTTCCAAGAGACCCAGTACTTC	CATGLAGGFQETQYF
TRBV7-3	TRBJ1-1	TRBD1	NA	TGTGCCAGCAGCTTGTACAGGGGGAGCACTGAAGCTTTCTTT	CASSLYRGSTEAFF
TRBV6-5	TRBJ1-5	NA	NA	TGTGCCAGCAGTTCGGGTCTCTGGGGCAATCAGCCCCAGCATTTT	CASSSGLWGNQPQHF
TRBV15	TRBJ1-6	TRBD1	NA	TGTGCCACCAGCAGCCAGGGGGATAATTCACCCCTCCACTTT	CATSSQGDNSPLHF
TRBV2	TRBJ1-5	TRBD1	many	TGTGCCAGCAGCGGGGACAGGGCAAAGTCCCAGCATTTT	CASSGDRAKSQHF
TRBV5-4	TRBJ2-3	NA	NA	TGTGCCAGCAGCTTGGCCATGAGAGGAACGCAGTATTTT	CASSLAMRGTQYF
TRBV27	TRBJ1-6	NA	NA	TGTGCCAGCAAATTAGGCTCAGGGTTCACCTCCTATAATTCACCCCTCCACTTT	CASKLGSGFTSYNSPLHF
TRBV5-1	TRBJ2-2	TRBD1	NA	TGCGCCAGCAGCTTGGTGACAGGGTTCACCGGGGAGCTGTTTTTT	CASSLVTGFTGELFF
TRBV5-6	TRBJ2-7	TRBD2	NA	TGTGCCAGCAGCTTCGGGGGGGAGTTCGAGCAGTACTTC	CASSFGGEFEQYF
TRBV7-8	TRBJ1-2	NA	NA	TGTGCCAGCAGCTTAACCCAGAATAACTATGGCTACACCTTC	CASSLTQNNYGYTF
TRBV6-5	TRBJ1-2	NA	NA	TGTGCCAGCAGTTACAAAGGGGGCTATGGCTACACCTTC	CASSYKGGYGYTF
TRBV7-8	TRBJ1-4	NA	NA	TGTGCCAGCAGCTCGGGGGAAGGTTACAGCCCAAATGAAAAACTGTTTTTT	CASSSGEGYSPNEKLFF
TRBV6-6	TRBJ2-7	NA	NA	TGTGCCAGCAGTTACGAGCTCCGGGGCTACGAGCAGTACTTC	CASSYELRGYEQYF